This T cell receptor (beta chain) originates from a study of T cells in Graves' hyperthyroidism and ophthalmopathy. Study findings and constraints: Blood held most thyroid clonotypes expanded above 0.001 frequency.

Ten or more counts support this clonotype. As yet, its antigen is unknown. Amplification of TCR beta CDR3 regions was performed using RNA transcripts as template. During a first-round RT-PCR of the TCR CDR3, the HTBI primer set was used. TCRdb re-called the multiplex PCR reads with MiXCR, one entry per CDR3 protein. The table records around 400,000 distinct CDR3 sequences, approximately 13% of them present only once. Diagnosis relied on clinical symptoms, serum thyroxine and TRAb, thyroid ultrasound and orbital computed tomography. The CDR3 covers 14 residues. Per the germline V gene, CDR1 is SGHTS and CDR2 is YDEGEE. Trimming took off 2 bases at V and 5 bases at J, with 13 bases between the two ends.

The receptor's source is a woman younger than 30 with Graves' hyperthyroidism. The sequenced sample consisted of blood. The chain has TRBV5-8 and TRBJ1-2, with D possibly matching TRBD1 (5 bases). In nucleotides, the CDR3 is TGTGCCAGCAGCTTAGTGGGCAGGGAGTATGGCTACACCTTC. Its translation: CASSLVGREYGYTF. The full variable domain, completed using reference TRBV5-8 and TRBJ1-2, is EAGVTQSPTHLIKTRGQQATLRCSPISGHTSVYWYQQALGLGLQFLLWYDEGEERNRGNFPPRFSGRQFPNYSSELNVNALELEDSALYLCASSLVGREYGYTFGSGTRLTVV.